These 10 T cell receptor beta chains share one sample of origin, sequenced in a study of T-cell memory formation after mild COVID-19. TCRdb re-called the 5' RACE reads through MiXCR, storing one row per CDR3 protein. The sample lists about 260,000 distinct CDR3 sequences; about a sixth were seen once. Sequenced material: PBMCs or a T cell subset sorted from them (not recorded which). These receptors came from a man aged 18 to 29 who had mild COVID-19 (a few samples of this study predate the infection). Cell type and time point are not known.

A few counts support this clonotype. In nucleotides, the CDR3 is TGTGCCAGCAGCCTCCGGGGGTCCTTCTCTGGAAACACCATATATTTT. Translation: CASSLRGSFSGNTIYF. The chain has TRBV12-3 or TRBV12-4 and TRBJ1-3; D possibly corresponds to TRBD1 (5 bases). Trimming pared 6 bases from V and 0 bases from J, leaving 15 bases between. The CDR3 spans 16 residues.

This clonotype was counted a few times. The J gene is TRBJ2-7, the V gene TRBV20-1; 9 bases agree with TRBD1. The V gene end was trimmed by 3 bases and the J gene end by 7 bases; junction bases not matched to a gene: 7. CDR3 length: 13 amino acids. The germline CDR1 and CDR2 sequences are DFQATT and SNEGSKA (reference sequence). DNA of the CDR3: TGCAGTGCTAGCCCCGGGACAGGGCGTGAGCAGTACGTC. It encodes CSASPGTGREQYV.

The chain combines TRBV6-2 or TRBV6-3 with TRBJ1-6; D not resolved. The V gene lost 2 bases and the J gene lost 0 bases, with 8 bases spanning the gap. The CDR3 contains 16 residues. CDR1 and CDR2 from the germline V gene are MNHEY and SVGEGT. The CDR3 DNA follows: TGTGCCAGCAGTTACCTTGTGAGCTCCTATAATTCACCCCTCCACTTT. The encoded protein is CASSYLVSSYNSPLHF.

The chain couples TRBV9 to TRBJ2-5; 12 bases are shared with TRBD2. The CDR3 extends over 14 amino acids. The germline V gene encodes CDR1 SGDLS and CDR2 YYNGEE. Trimming cost V 3 bases and J 5 bases; bases outside gene matches: 2. CDR3 in DNA: TGTGCCAGCAGCGGTACTAGCGGGGGGGAGACCCAGTACTTC. It encodes CASSGTSGGETQYF.

This clonotype was seen a handful of times. The chain has TRBV7-2 and TRBJ2-5; a possible D gene is TRBD2 (6 bases). Germline V gene data show CDR1 as SGHTA and CDR2 as FQGNSA. CDR3 length: 14 residues. V lost 4 bases to trimming and J lost 10 bases, with 19 bases between them. The CDR3 DNA reads as TGTGCCAGCAGCTCAGCCCTCGGCGGGATTGGCCAGTACTTC. As protein: CASSSALGGIGQYF.

This clonotype was seen a few times. The CDR3 DNA sequence: TGTGCCAGCAGTGGAACAGGGGATTCCTACAATGAGCAGTTCTTC. Its translation is CASSGTGDSYNEQFF. The chain joins TRBV2 to TRBJ2-1; 7 bases line up with TRBD1. After removal of 4 bases from V and 1 base from J, the junction contained 4 bases not matched to a gene. Germline lookup yields CDR1 SNHLY and CDR2 FYNNEI. CDR3 length equals 15 residues.

The chain joins TRBV27 to TRBJ1-6, with D unresolved. Deletions cut 4 bases from V and 14 bases from J, with 15 bases between. Germline CDR1 and CDR2: MNHEY and SMNVEV (reference sequence). This CDR3 has 13 residues. The CDR3 here is CASSSSHPSALHF. As DNA, the CDR3 is TGTGCCAGCAGTTCCTCCCACCCCTCGGCCCTCCACTTT.

The V gene is TRBV12-3 or TRBV12-4, the J gene TRBJ2-7; 8 positions match TRBD1. The CDR3 runs to 14 residues. The ends lost 5 bases at V and 5 bases at J; junction bases unmatched: 8. CDR3 sequence: CASSQRQGSDEQYF. In nucleotides, the CDR3 is TGTGCCAGCAGTCAGAGACAGGGGAGCGACGAGCAGTACTTC.

This clonotype was recorded at least ten times. This chain joins TRBV7-9 and TRBJ2-7; tentative D call: TRBD1 (6 bases). V lost 4 bases, J lost 1 base, and 17 bases lay in between. The V gene's germline CDR1 is SEHNR and CDR2 FQNEAQ (reference sequence). The CDR3 is 16 amino acids. For the CDR3, the DNA is TGTGCCAGCAGCTCTTCCCCGGGACACCTATCCTACGAGCAGTACTTC. Translation: CASSSSPGHLSYEQYF.

The V gene is TRBV28, the J gene TRBJ2-1; TRBD2 matches 11 bases. After removal of 9 bases from V and 6 bases from J, the junction contained 7 bases not matched to a gene. The CDR3 is made up of 14 amino acids. In germline, CDR1 is MDHEN, CDR2 SYDVKM. In nucleotides, the CDR3 is TGTGCCAGTTCAAAACTAGCGGGAGCCAATGAGCAGTTCTTC. It encodes CASSKLAGANEQFF. Drawing the rest from reference TRBV28 and TRBJ2-1, the complete variable domain is DVKVTQSSRYLVKRTGEKVFLECVQDMDHENMFWYRQDPGLGLRLIYFSYDVKMKEKGDIPEGYSVSREKKERFSLILESASTNQTSMYLCASSKLAGANEQFFGPGTRLTVL.